Here is one T cell receptor (beta chain) with its context. Repertoires were generated with immunoSEQ multiplex PCR, while TCRdb's copy carries only in-frame clones and drops some. The data hold fewer than 85,000 clones, with approximately 90% observed a single time. The CDR3 extends over 14 amino acids. Trimming took 6 bases from V and 5 from J, leaving 17 bases between them. In germline, CDR1 is LNHDA, CDR2 SQIVND (reference sequence). The sample is drawn from a study of cytomegalovirus exposure and HLA in healthy donors. This sequence joins TRBV19 and TRBJ2-7; weak D call: TRBD1 (5 bases). This receptor was identified in a woman under 30 in good health and CMV-seropositive. The sequencing input was PBMCs. The DNA of the CDR3 is TGTGCCAGTAGCTTTTCCGCAGGGCTCAACGAGCAGTACTTC. This translates into CASSFSAGLNEQYF. The full variable domain, its missing parts supplied by reference TRBV19 and TRBJ2-7, is DGGITQSPKYLFRKEGQNVTLSCEQNLNHDAMYWYRQDPGQGLRLIYYSQIVNDFQKGDIAEGYSVSREKKESFPLTVTSAQKNPTAFYLCASSFSAGLNEQYFGPGTRLTVT.